This record concerns one TCR beta chain sequence. The data belong to a study of blood T cell repertoires in COVID-19. Study summary: The United States, Italy and Spain provided the acute and convalescent COVID-19 samples. From T cells, B-cell-depleted T cells, or PBMCs came the material, which was cDNA or gDNA.

In the original analysis: Amplified reference gene primers provided the basis for estimating nucleated cell counts. The data were produced by immunoSEQ multiplex PCR, yet TCRdb's version contains in-frame clones alone and is incomplete. For V, J and clone size, that table is used; D and trimming come from the DNA. Altogether some 14,000 clones are present, more than 70% being singletons, with the ten largest covering 15% to 20%. J gave up 9 bases and V 5 bases, and 10 bases lay outside the gene matches. The CDR3 runs 14 residues. Germline-derived CDR1 and CDR2 are LGHDT and YNNKEL (reference sequence).

Sequenced input: peripheral blood. The rearrangement links TRBV3-1 (or the pseudogene TRBV3-2) to TRBJ2-7, with 10 bases matching TRBD1. This receptor was obtained from a human donor in a cohort sampled during active COVID-19. The CDR3 region is CASSYGTGDQRQYF. The CDR3 DNA sequence: TGTGCCAGCAGCTACGGGACAGGGGATCAACGGCAGTACTTC.